The 7 T cell receptor beta chains in this list originate from one sample, sequenced in a study of T-cell memory formation after mild COVID-19. In TCRdb, the 5' RACE reads were re-called with MiXCR into one record per CDR3 protein. The repertoire holds over 350,000 distinct CDR3 sequences, with approximately 15% as singletons. Sequenced input: PBMCs or a T cell subset sorted from them (not recorded which). These receptors were obtained from a man aged 18 to 30 who had mild COVID-19 (a few samples of this study predate the infection). Cell type and time point are not known.

V is TRBV6-5 and J is TRBJ2-1; TRBD1 agrees at 9 bases. The V gene's germline CDR1 is MNHEY and CDR2 SVGAGI. Trimming took 4 bases from V and 10 from J; bases not matched to a gene: 5. The CDR3 totals 13 residues. CDR3 DNA sequence: TGTGCCAGCAGTTTCGGGACAGGGCTCGAGCAGTTCTTC. This encodes CASSFGTGLEQFF.

The chain joins TRBV5-5 to TRBJ2-7, with D uncertain. CDR1 and CDR2 (germline): SGHKS, YYEKEE (reference sequence). Trimming removed 5 bases from V and 7 bases from J, with 13 bases in between. The CDR3 spans 12 residues. The CDR3 DNA follows: TGTGCCAGCAGTACGATACCCGTGGAGCAGTACTTC. Encoded protein: CASSTIPVEQYF.

This clonotype occurred many times. This chain links TRBV6-1 with TRBJ2-3, with D perhaps TRBD2 (6 bases). The germline V gene encodes CDR1 MNHNS and CDR2 SASEGT. Trimming removed 10 bases from V and 2 bases from J, with 22 bases in between. The CDR3 extends over 16 amino acids. The CDR3 is CATAIRDSWATDTQYF. The CDR3 coding sequence is TGTGCCACCGCTATCCGGGACTCCTGGGCCACAGATACGCAGTATTTT.

Ten or more counts support this clonotype. The CDR3 is CASSLNRAEGDIQYF. The CDR3 nucleotides read TGCGCCAGCAGCTTGAACAGGGCGGAGGGGGACATTCAGTACTTC. The rearrangement joins TRBV5-1 to TRBJ2-4, with D perhaps assigned TRBD1 or TRBD2 (6 bases each). The CDR3 contains 15 residues. Trimming took off 1 base at V and 8 bases at J, with 16 bases between the two ends. The germline V gene has CDR1 SGHRS and CDR2 YFSETQ.

The CDR3 sequence: CASSETPGQRETQYF. DNA of the CDR3: TGTGCCAGCAGCGAGACACCGGGACAACGGGAGACCCAGTACTTC. The chain employs TRBV9 and TRBJ2-5, with D perhaps TRBD1 (6 bases). Trimming took off 3 bases at V and 5 bases at J, with 17 bases between the two ends. Germline lookup yields CDR1 SGDLS and CDR2 YYNGEE. This CDR3 has 15 residues.

The chain joins TRBV28 to TRBJ1-1; D is undetermined. Deletions cut 2 bases from V and 4 bases from J, with 17 bases between. Germline CDR1 is MDHEN and CDR2 is SYDVKM. CDR3 length: 16 residues. The CDR3 spells CASSLGFGRGSTEAFF. As DNA, the CDR3 is TGTGCCAGCAGTTTAGGTTTTGGGCGGGGATCCACTGAAGCTTTCTTT.

The CDR3 DNA sequence: TGCGCCAGCAGCTACCCGGACCGAAAAGGGACCCAGTACTTC. Amino acids: CASSYPDRKGTQYF. This rearrangement joins TRBV5-1 to TRBJ2-5; no clear D. This CDR3 is 14 amino acids long. With 3 bases removed from V and 7 bases from J, the gap between germline ends came to 16 bases. The V gene's germline CDR1 is SGHRS and CDR2 YFSETQ.